Below are 21 T cell receptor beta chains sequenced from a single sample in a study of early T cells in non-severe SARS-CoV-2 infection. One entry per CDR3 protein, called by TCRdb with MiXCR from the 5' RACE reads. The sample includes around 93,000 distinct CDR3 sequences, more than 10% of them seen just once. Sequences were derived from whole blood, sampled at baseline. The receptors shown here come from an adult who was a healthcare worker with PCR-confirmed SARS-CoV-2 infection or an uninfected control (not recorded which).

In this sample, this clonotype turned up a few times. The V gene is TRBV10-2, the J gene TRBJ1-2; the D gene is possibly TRBD1 (6 bases). Trimming took 6 bases from V and 1 from J, leaving 6 bases between them. Germline V gives CDR1 WSHSY, CDR2 SAAADI. This CDR3 spans 12 amino acids. The CDR3 protein is CASRDSNYGYTF. The CDR3 DNA reads TGCGCCAGCAGGGACAGTAACTATGGCTACACCTTC.

This clonotype has ten or more counts. This rearrangement joins TRBV6-1 to TRBJ1-3, with TRBD1 as a possible D gene (6 bases). The CDR3 covers 15 residues. Trimming took 4 bases from V and 3 from J, leaving 13 bases between them. Germline V CDR1 and CDR2: MNHNS, SASEGT. The CDR3 DNA is TGTGCCAGCAGTGTGATACAGGGAAGTGGAAACACCATATATTTT. Amino acid sequence: CASSVIQGSGNTIYF.

This clonotype was seen at least ten times. This rearrangement joins TRBV19 to TRBJ2-1; 8 positions match TRBD2. J gave up 4 bases and V 3 bases, and 14 bases lay outside the gene matches. Per germline, CDR1 LNHDA and CDR2 SQIVND (reference sequence). The CDR3 runs to 18 residues. CDR3 residues: CASSIGLAGGRAYNEQFF. Here the CDR3 DNA reads TGTGCCAGTAGTATTGGCCTAGCGGGCGGCAGGGCTTACAATGAGCAGTTCTTC. Supplemented by reference TRBV19 and TRBJ2-1, the full variable domain reads DGGITQSPKYLFRKEGQNVTLSCEQNLNHDAMYWYRQDPGQGLRLIYYSQIVNDFQKGDIAEGYSVSREKKESFPLTVTSAQKNPTAFYLCASSIGLAGGRAYNEQFFGPGTRLTVL.

This clonotype was counted at least ten times. The genes are TRBV7-8 and TRBJ2-3; 7 bases line up with TRBD2. The length of the CDR3 is 14 residues. The germline V gene has CDR1 SGHVS and CDR2 FQNEAQ. V trimming: 3 bases; J trimming: 4 bases; junction bases outside the gene matches: 4. The chain's CDR3 is CASSLGGIPDTQYF. As DNA, the CDR3 is TGTGCCAGCAGCTTGGGGGGGATCCCAGATACGCAGTATTTT.

This clonotype has more than one count but fewer than ten. V gene TRBV11-2 combines with J gene TRBJ1-6; D remains unclear. Germline V gene data show CDR1 as SGHAT and CDR2 as FQNNGV. The CDR3 is 15 residues long. The germline V and J ends were trimmed by 4 bases and 2 bases, with 9 bases remaining between them. In nucleotides, the CDR3 is TGTGCCAGCAGCTCGGACGGAGCCTATAATTCACCCCTCCACTTT. It encodes CASSSDGAYNSPLHF.

This clonotype was counted between two and nine times. This rearrangement joins TRBV11-1 to TRBJ1-1; D is unresolved. The length of the CDR3 is 15 residues. Germline-derived CDR1 and CDR2 are SGHAT and FQDESV (reference sequence). Between the trimmed V and J ends, which lost 5 bases and 1 base, there was a span of 14 bases. The CDR3 sequence is CASSESQVWNTEAFF. As DNA, the CDR3 is TGTGCCAGCAGCGAAAGTCAGGTCTGGAACACTGAAGCTTTCTTT. The full variable domain, in which reference TRBV11-1 and TRBJ1-1 provide the parts outside the CDR3, is EAEVAQSPRYKITEKSQAVAFWCDPISGHATLYWYRQILGQGPELLVQFQDESVVDDSQLPKDRFSAERLKGVDSTLKIQPAELGDSAMYLCASSESQVWNTEAFFGQGTRLTVV.

This clonotype appeared a few times. This chain links TRBV12-3 or TRBV12-4 with TRBJ1-1, with unresolved D. There are 12 residues in the CDR3. V was pared by 2 bases and J by 7 bases, with 8 bases between. CDR3: CASSLHEIEAFF. Here the CDR3 DNA reads TGTGCCAGCAGTTTACATGAGATTGAAGCTTTCTTT.

The rearrangement joins TRBV12-3 or TRBV12-4 to TRBJ2-3; D gene ambiguous. V dropped 5 bases and J dropped 6 bases, with 9 bases sitting between them. This CDR3 contains 12 residues. The CDR3 DNA reads TGTGCCAGCAGTCCCTCTTCGGATACGCAGTATTTT. The encoded protein is CASSPSSDTQYF.

The genes are TRBV7-7 and TRBJ2-1; 13 bases are a match to TRBD2. The CDR3 is 15 amino acids. The germline V gene has CDR1 SSHAT and CDR2 FNYEAQ (reference sequence). Written as DNA, the CDR3 is TGTGCTAGCGCCCCAGGACTAGCGGGAGCAAATGAGCAGTTCTTC. Translated, it gives CASAPGLAGANEQFF.

V is TRBV20-1 and J is TRBJ2-7, with D perhaps matching TRBD1 (6 bases). Trimming left V 3 bases short and J 0 bases short, with 18 bases between. This CDR3 comprises 16 residues. The germline V gene has CDR1 DFQATT and CDR2 SNEGSKA (reference sequence). The CDR3 nucleotides read TGCAGTGCTAGTGGAGGTAGGGGCAGGGGCTCCTACGAGCAGTACTTC. Translating gives CSASGGRGRGSYEQYF.

This clonotype was seen repeatedly, ten times or more. The chain employs TRBV3-1 and TRBJ2-7; a possible D gene is TRBD1 (6 bases). CDR3 size: 15 residues. V was cut by 2 bases and J by 4 bases, with 15 bases left in between. Germline loops: CDR1 LGHDT, CDR2 YNNKEL (reference sequence). CDR3 protein: CASSQNPGAGYEQYF. The CDR3 DNA is TGTGCCAGCAGCCAAAATCCAGGGGCCGGGTACGAGCAGTACTTC.

This clonotype occurred many times. The J gene is TRBJ1-6, the V gene TRBV7-3, with D unresolved. Germline V gene data show CDR1 as SGHTA and CDR2 as FQGTGA. CDR3 size: 14 residues. V was clipped by 0 bases and J by 9 bases, with 9 bases between them. DNA of the CDR3: TGTGCCAGCAGCTTAACCCCGGACGGTTCACCCCTCCACTTT. This codes for CASSLTPDGSPLHF.

This clonotype occurred many times. The chain carries TRBV19 and TRBJ1-5; D perhaps matches TRBD1 (6 bases). Germline CDR1 LNHDA, CDR2 SQIVND (reference sequence). V lost 5 bases, J lost 11 bases, and 16 bases lay in between. The CDR3 covers 13 residues. DNA of the CDR3: TGTGCCAGTAGTCCCGCCGTGGGACAATCCCAGCATTTT. This translates into CASSPAVGQSQHF.

This clonotype was seen a handful of times. The chain links TRBV5-1 to TRBJ2-2, with 7 nucleotides matching TRBD2. The V segment lost 5 bases and the J segment 3 bases; nucleotides outside the gene matches: 7. Germline V gene sequence: CDR1 SGHRS, CDR2 YFSETQ. This CDR3 region has 15 residues. CDR3 sequence reads: CASRALAEDTGELFF. In DNA, the CDR3 is TGCGCCAGCAGGGCCCTAGCGGAGGACACCGGGGAGCTGTTTTTT.

Notes on this clonotype: Its ends do not fully match the called genes, so a read error is possible. CDR3 loop: CASRKRRDRGNIQHF. The CDR3 DNA sequence: TGTGCCAGCAGAAAACGCCGGGACAGGGGAAACATTCAGCACTTC. This rearrangement joins TRBV6-2 or TRBV6-3 to TRBJ2-4, with 10 nucleotides matching TRBD1. The CDR3 is made up of 15 amino acids. Germline V gene data show CDR1 as MNHEY and CDR2 as SVGEGT.

This clonotype rates as medium-sized. The chain employs TRBV7-3 and TRBJ2-1; TRBD2 aligns across 10 bases. Germline V gene data show CDR1 as SGHTA and CDR2 as FQGTGA. V dropped 2 bases and J dropped 7; count of bases not matched to a gene: 8. The CDR3 extends over 16 amino acids. The CDR3 here is CASSLDRAGGRNEQFF. For the CDR3, the DNA is TGTGCCAGCAGCTTAGACCGAGCGGGGGGGCGGAATGAGCAGTTCTTC.

This clonotype was seen only a few times. The gene calls are TRBV7-9 and TRBJ2-7, with 7 bases aligning to TRBD2. Trimming cost V 8 bases and J 5 bases; bases outside gene matches: 12. CDR1 SEHNR and CDR2 FQNEAQ come from the germline V gene (reference sequence). CDR3 length: 14 residues. Here the CDR3 DNA reads TGTGCCAGCTTGGGCGGGAGCGAAGGCCACGAGCAGTACTTC. It specifies CASLGGSEGHEQYF.

This clonotype was detected many times. The genes are TRBV2 and TRBJ2-6; D not certain. The CDR3 has 15 amino acids. V lost 5 bases to trimming and J lost 0 bases, with 8 bases between them. Germline CDR1 and CDR2: SNHLY and FYNNEI. DNA of the CDR3: TGTGCCAGCAGTTCCTTAGCCTCTGGGGCCAACGTCCTGACTTTC. Amino acids: CASSSLASGANVLTF.

This clonotype occurred a few times. The genes are TRBV29-1 and TRBJ2-1, with TRBD2 as a possible D gene (6 bases). The CDR3 spans 16 residues. V was cut by 4 bases and J by 3 bases, with 19 bases left in between. Per germline, CDR1 SQVTM and CDR2 ANQGSEA. CDR3 DNA sequence: TGCAGCGTTGTAGGAGGGGAGACCGCTTTCTACAATGAGCAGTTCTTC. Its translation is CSVVGGETAFYNEQFF.

This clonotype was seen many times. CDR3 protein: CASSLAGEIQANYGYTF. The CDR3 DNA reads as TGTGCCAGCAGCTTAGCTGGGGAAATTCAAGCTAACTATGGCTACACCTTC. J is TRBJ1-2 and V is TRBV7-9, with unresolved D. CDR1 and CDR2 from the germline V gene are SEHNR and FQNEAQ (reference sequence). V was cut by 0 bases and J by 0 bases, with 14 bases left in between. CDR3 size: 17 residues.

The chain carries TRBV7-8 and TRBJ2-3, with D perhaps TRBD2 (7 bases). Germline V gene data show CDR1 as SGHVS and CDR2 as FQNEAQ. V was pared by 0 bases and J by 7 bases, with 11 bases between. The CDR3 extends over 14 amino acids. CDR3 sequence reads: CASSLAGGRNTQYF. The CDR3 DNA reads TGTGCCAGCAGCTTAGCGGGGGGGCGAAATACGCAGTATTTT. The variable domain in full, completed from reference TRBV7-8 and TRBJ2-3, reads GAGVSQSPRYKVAKRGQDVALRCDPISGHVSLFWYQQALGQGPEFLTYFQNEAQLDKSGLPSDRFFAERPEGSVSTLKIQRTQQEDSAVYLCASSLAGGRNTQYFGPGTRLTVL.